The 26 T cell receptor beta chains below come from one sample, sequenced in a study of blood T cell repertoires in COVID-19. The table came from immunoSEQ multiplex PCR; TCRdb's copy has only in-frame clones and leaves some out. The table has about 270,000 clones, 80% to 90% seen once. Sequences were obtained from PBMCs or T cells enriched from blood (not recorded which). The receptors were sampled from a woman between 18 and 30 years old who had recovered from COVID-19.

V is TRBV28 and J is TRBJ2-3; 9 positions match TRBD2. After removal of 6 bases from V and 1 base from J, the junction contained 11 bases not matched to a gene. The CDR3 covers 17 residues. Germline V gene sequence: CDR1 MDHEN, CDR2 SYDVKM. CDR3 bases: TGTGCCAGCAGGTCCTCCACAATAGCGGGGGGCACAGATACGCAGTATTTT. It yields the protein CASRSSTIAGGTDTQYF.

The rearrangement links TRBV23-1 to TRBJ1-1; D remains unclear. TRBV23-1 is an open reading frame, and its role is uncertain. Trimming removed 8 bases at V and 2 bases at J, with 15 bases between. CDR3 size: 14 residues. The CDR3 sequence: CASGRKEYNTEAFF. The CDR3 DNA sequence: TGCGCCAGCGGTAGAAAGGAGTATAACACTGAAGCTTTCTTT.

The CDR3: CAISVEVGETQYF. DNA for the CDR3: TGTGCCATCAGTGTGGAGGTCGGGGAGACCCAGTACTTC. The chain employs TRBV10-3 and TRBJ2-5, with D tentatively TRBD2 (5 bases). CDR3 length: 13 residues. Germline-derived CDR1 and CDR2 are ENHRY and SYGVKD. The V end was cut by 4 bases, the J end by 5 bases, with 11 bases between.

The CDR3 reads CSVDESNTEAFF. CDR3 DNA: TGCAGCGTTGATGAGTCGAACACTGAAGCTTTCTTT. The chain links TRBV29-1 to TRBJ1-1, with D unresolved. Per germline, CDR1 SQVTM and CDR2 ANQGSEA. Trimming took off 3 bases at V and 1 base at J, with 6 bases between the two ends. The CDR3 sequence is 12 residues long.

This clone was recorded only once. The chain uses TRBV5-8 and TRBJ1-2; TRBD1 is a possible D gene (5 bases). Trimming took 0 bases from V and 2 from J, leaving 11 bases between them. Germline CDR1 is SGHTS and CDR2 is YDEGEE. CDR3 size: 15 residues. The CDR3 region is CASSLETGANYGYTF. CDR3 in DNA: TGTGCCAGCAGCTTGGAAACAGGTGCCAACTATGGCTACACCTTC.

V and J are TRBV4-2 and TRBJ2-7, with a weak D call TRBD2 (6 bases). The CDR3 is 14 amino acids. Germline V CDR1 and CDR2: LGHNA, YNFKEQ. The V gene lost 1 base and the J gene lost 4 bases, with 11 bases spanning the gap. CDR3 residues: CASSQGLVGYEQYF. The CDR3 DNA sequence: TGTGCCAGCAGCCAAGGACTAGTTGGGTACGAGCAGTACTTC.

This chain uses TRBV10-3 with TRBJ1-1, with 10 positions matching TRBD1. The CDR3 is 14 amino acids. V trimming: 2 bases; J trimming: 5 bases; junction bases outside the gene matches: 2. CDR1 ENHRY and CDR2 SYGVKD come from the germline V gene. CDR3 sequence: CAISEGTGVTEAFF. The CDR3, as DNA: TGTGCCATCAGTGAGGGGACAGGGGTTACTGAAGCTTTCTTT.

This clone appeared a single time. The CDR3 nucleotides are TGTGCCAGCAGGCATAGCGGGGGGGTATACAATGAGCAGTTCTTC. Translating it yields CASRHSGGVYNEQFF. V gene TRBV14 combines with J gene TRBJ2-1; 11 bases match TRBD2. With V trimmed by 6 bases and J by 4 bases, 5 bases remained unmatched. This CDR3 spans 15 amino acids. CDR1 is SGHDN, CDR2 FVKESK, per germline.

This chain uses TRBV19 with TRBJ2-1; a possible D gene is TRBD1 (5 bases). Trimming left V 2 bases short and J 8 bases short, with 13 bases between. Germline V CDR1 and CDR2: LNHDA, SQIVND (reference sequence). CDR3 size: 14 residues. CDR3 residues: CASSIIEKGDEQFF. As DNA, the CDR3 is TGTGCCAGTAGTATAATCGAGAAAGGGGATGAGCAGTTCTTC.

The V and J genes are TRBV5-1 and TRBJ2-1; TRBD2 matches at 8 bases. The germline gives CDR1 SGHRS, CDR2 YFSETQ. Trimming cost V 4 bases and J 0 bases; bases outside gene matches: 3. CDR3 size: 15 residues. This CDR3 reads CASSRGGSSYNEQFF. The CDR3 DNA reads as TGCGCCAGCAGCCGCGGGGGGAGCTCCTACAATGAGCAGTTCTTC.

This chain joins TRBV25-1 and TRBJ2-5, with D tentatively TRBD1 (6 bases). From germline, CDR1 is MGHDK and CDR2 SYGVNS. CDR3 size: 14 residues. With 4 bases removed from V and 5 bases from J, the gap between germline ends came to 14 bases. CDR3 residues: CASSGRGTTETQYF. For the CDR3, the DNA is TGTGCCAGCAGTGGAAGAGGGACAACCGAGACCCAGTACTTC.

This clone turned up a few times. V gene TRBV6-2 or TRBV6-3 combines with J gene TRBJ2-1, with no clear D. The CDR3 sequence is 11 residues long. Trimming took 2 bases from V and 8 from J, leaving 4 bases between them. The germline V gene encodes CDR1 MNHEY and CDR2 SVGEGT. CDR3 sequence: CASSYPDEQFF. CDR3 coding DNA: TGTGCCAGCAGTTACCCAGATGAGCAGTTCTTC.

V gene TRBV28 combines with J gene TRBJ1-5; D is possibly TRBD1 (5 bases). The CDR3 covers 15 residues. CDR1 and CDR2 (germline): MDHEN, SYDVKM. The germline V and J ends were trimmed by 1 base and 3 bases, with 10 bases remaining between them. CDR3: CASSLSGGDNQPQHF. The CDR3 DNA follows: TGTGCCAGCAGTTTATCGGGGGGAGACAATCAGCCCCAGCATTTT.

This chain connects TRBV7-3 to TRBJ1-1; D is unresolved. V lost 1 base to trimming and J lost 4 bases, with 10 bases between them. This CDR3 has 14 residues. Germline CDR1 is SGHTA and CDR2 is FQGTGA. This chain's CDR3 is CASSLIGSSTEAFF. In nucleotides, the CDR3 is TGTGCCAGCAGCTTAATCGGCTCTAGCACTGAAGCTTTCTTT.

The gene calls are TRBV11-2 and TRBJ1-1; D possibly corresponds to TRBD1 (6 bases). Germline V CDR1 and CDR2: SGHAT, FQNNGV. The germline V and J ends were trimmed by 4 bases and 1 base, with 16 bases remaining between them. This CDR3 region has 16 residues. DNA for the CDR3: TGTGCCAGCAGCTCCTTCGGGGGGGCCCAGAACACTGAAGCTTTCTTT. This codes for CASSSFGGAQNTEAFF.

The chain joins TRBV2 to TRBJ2-7; a weak D match, TRBD1 (5 bases). The V gene's germline CDR1 is SNHLY and CDR2 FYNNEI. Trimming cost V 3 bases and J 0 bases, with 12 bases left between them. This CDR3 comprises 15 residues. As DNA, the CDR3 is TGTGCCAGCAGTGAGTCACAGGCACTCTCCTACGAGCAGTACTTC. Amino acid sequence: CASSESQALSYEQYF.

This clone has only one observation. The chain has TRBV6-6 and TRBJ2-7; D might be TRBD2 (6 bases). CDR1 is MNHNY, CDR2 SVGAGI, per germline (reference sequence). The V end lost 4 bases, the J end lost 2 bases, and 12 bases lay between the germline ends. This CDR3 region has 14 residues. The CDR3 nucleotides are TGTGCCAGCAGTTTATCCGGGAGCACCTACGAGCAGTACTTC. Amino acids: CASSLSGSTYEQYF.

V gene TRBV10-1 combines with J gene TRBJ1-2; a weak D match, TRBD1 (5 bases). V was cut by 4 bases and J by 6 bases, with 15 bases left in between. CDR1 and CDR2 (germline): WNHNN, SYGVQD (reference sequence). This CDR3 spans 14 amino acids. The CDR3 region is CASSVRVGGDGYTF. For the CDR3, the DNA is TGCGCCAGCAGTGTTAGGGTCGGGGGGGATGGCTACACCTTC.

J is TRBJ1-2 and V is TRBV12-5; no definite D call. V was shortened by 2 bases and J by 7 bases, with 14 bases between the two germline ends. The germline CDR1 and CDR2 sequences are LGHNT and FRNRAP. The CDR3 is 14 residues long. In DNA, the CDR3 is TGTGCTAGTGGTTTGAACCCCCAACTGAGTGGCTACACCTTC. Protein product: CASGLNPQLSGYTF. The full variable domain, its missing parts supplied by reference TRBV12-5 and TRBJ1-2, is DARVTQTPRHKVTEMGQEVTMRCQPILGHNTVFWYRQTMMQGLELLAYFRNRAPLDDSGMPKDRFSAEMPDATLATLKIQPSEPRDSAVYFCASGLNPQLSGYTFGSGTRLTVV.

The chain links TRBV5-1 to TRBJ2-7; 8 bases match TRBD1. Germline assignment: CDR1 SGHRS and CDR2 YFSETQ. The CDR3 has 15 residues. The junction had 3 bases not matched to a gene; V was cut back by 0 bases and J by 1 base. Here the CDR3 reads CASSLGDRTSYEQYF. The CDR3 DNA reads TGCGCCAGCAGCTTGGGGGACAGGACATCCTACGAGCAGTACTTC.

V is TRBV12-5 and J is TRBJ2-7, with TRBD2 matching 12 bases. Trimming at V came to 7 bases and at J to 1 base, leaving 8 bases not matched to a gene. This CDR3 is built from 16 residues. Germline CDR1 LGHNT, CDR2 FRNRAP. The CDR3 is CASAASGGASSYEQYF. CDR3 DNA: TGTGCTAGTGCGGCTAGCGGGGGGGCTTCGTCCTACGAGCAGTACTTC.

V and J are TRBV30 and TRBJ2-1; no clear D gene. The CDR3 is made up of 15 amino acids. Germline-derived CDR1 and CDR2 are GTSNPN and SVGIG (reference sequence). V lost 3 bases and J 0 bases, leaving 12 bases between the germline ends. Written as DNA, the CDR3 is TGTGCCTGGAGCTTCGACATTGGCTCCTACAATGAGCAGTTCTTC. It is translated as CAWSFDIGSYNEQFF. Using reference TRBV30 and TRBJ2-1 for the parts outside the CDR3, the full variable domain is SQTIHQWPATLVQPVGSPLSLECTVEGTSNPNLYWYRQAAGRGLQLLFYSVGIGQISSEVPQNLSASRPQDRQFILSSKKLLLSDSGFYLCAWSFDIGSYNEQFFGPGTRLTVL.

This clone appeared a single time. The chain links TRBV2 to TRBJ1-5; 9 bases fit TRBD1. The CDR3 covers 16 residues. The ends lost 6 bases at V and 6 bases at J; junction bases unmatched: 12. Germline CDR1 SNHLY, CDR2 FYNNEI. CDR3 coding DNA: TGTGCCAGCAGGGAAACCGGGACAGGGTTTGCTCAGCCCCAGCATTTT. This sequence encodes CASRETGTGFAQPQHF.

The chain is built from TRBV18 and TRBJ1-2, with TRBD1 matching over 8 bases. This CDR3 spans 15 amino acids. V lost 3 bases, J lost 0 bases, and 3 bases stayed unmatched. Germline CDR1 and CDR2: KGHSH and LQKENI. For the CDR3, the DNA is TGTGCCAGCTCACCGGGGGACAGGCCTAACTATGGCTACACCTTC. Its translation is CASSPGDRPNYGYTF.

The chain carries TRBV13 and TRBJ2-3; D is uncertain. The CDR3 extends over 15 amino acids. Germline V gene lookup returns CDR1 PRHDT and CDR2 FYEKMQ (reference sequence). The V end lost 4 bases, the J end lost 5 bases, and 16 bases lay between the germline ends. The CDR3 nucleotides are TGTGCCAGCAGCTACAATGGGCTGGCAGAAGATACGCAGTATTTT. It yields the protein CASSYNGLAEDTQYF.

The chain has TRBV2 and TRBJ2-3, with D perhaps matching TRBD2 (5 bases). CDR1 and CDR2 from the germline V gene are SNHLY and FYNNEI. The CDR3 covers 12 residues. The germline V and J ends were trimmed by 8 bases and 6 bases, with 12 bases remaining between them. The CDR3 sequence: CASERGFDTQYF. CDR3 coding DNA: TGTGCCAGCGAGAGAGGGTTCGATACGCAGTATTTT. Full variable domain (remainder filled in from reference TRBV2 and TRBJ2-3): EPEVTQTPSHQVTQMGQEVILRCVPISNHLYFYWYRQILGQKVEFLVSFYNNEISEKSEIFDDQFSVERPDGSNFTLKIRSTKLEDSAMYFCASERGFDTQYFGPGTRLTVL.